These 8 T cell receptor beta chains were all obtained from the same sample, sequenced in a study of T cell repertoires in cytomegalovirus infection. TCRdb fed the reads into MiXCR, producing one record per CDR3 protein. The sample contains about 180,000 distinct CDR3 sequences, roughly 17% of which appear only once. The sample consisted of CD8+ T cells from PBMCs. The receptors come from a human donor in good health (CMV status not recorded). Some clones in this sample may be carry-over from other donors' samples.

The chain is built from TRBV19 and TRBJ2-1; the match to TRBD2 covers 7 bases. CDR1 LNHDA and CDR2 SQIVND come from the germline V gene (reference sequence). V lost 5 bases to trimming and J lost 3 bases; unmatched junction nucleotides: 10. The CDR3 is 16 residues long. This CDR3 is CASSPGEGPHYNEQFF. CDR3 nucleotides: TGTGCCAGTAGTCCCGGGGAGGGACCCCACTACAATGAGCAGTTCTTC. Filled out from reference TRBV19 and TRBJ2-1, the complete variable domain reads DGGITQSPKYLFRKEGQNVTLSCEQNLNHDAMYWYRQDPGQGLRLIYYSQIVNDFQKGDIAEGYSVSREKKESFPLTVTSAQKNPTAFYLCASSPGEGPHYNEQFFGPGTRLTVL.

A few counts support this clonotype. The CDR3, as DNA: TGTGCCAGCCAAACCCGGGTGGATACGCAGTATTTT. It yields the protein CASQTRVDTQYF. The chain combines TRBV7-9 with TRBJ2-3; D unresolved. Trimming pared 8 bases from V and 6 bases from J, leaving 12 bases between. The CDR3 spans 12 residues. CDR1 and CDR2 (germline): SEHNR, FQNEAQ (reference sequence).

DNA of the CDR3: TGTGCCAGCAGTGAAGAGGGGCTACGGAGGCCCCAGTACTTC. Its protein product is CASSEEGLRRPQYF. This chain links TRBV25-1 with TRBJ2-5, with D perhaps TRBD1 or TRBD2 (5 bases each). V was clipped by 2 bases and J by 9 bases, with 16 bases between them. Germline loops: CDR1 MGHDK, CDR2 SYGVNS. The CDR3 length is 14 residues.

The chain couples TRBV6-2 or TRBV6-3 to TRBJ1-1; a weak D match, TRBD1 (5 bases). The V end was cut by 7 bases, the J end by 0 bases, with 6 bases between. The germline V gene has CDR1 MNHEY and CDR2 SVGEGT. This CDR3 is 12 amino acids long. In DNA, the CDR3 is TGTGCCAGCAAAGGGGTGAACACTGAAGCTTTCTTT. Translation gives CASKGVNTEAFF.

In its sample, this clonotype was seen a few times. The CDR3 nucleotides are TGTGCCACCCATCTGGACGGGAGTAATGAAAAACTGTTTTTT. This codes for CATHLDGSNEKLFF. The rearrangement links TRBV15 to TRBJ1-4; D is unclear. The length of the CDR3 is 14 residues. Trimming stripped 8 bases from V and 4 bases from J, with 14 bases between. Germline CDR1 reads LNHNV; CDR2 reads YYDKDF (reference sequence).

This sequence joins TRBV20-1 and TRBJ2-7; TRBD1 aligns across 9 bases. The V and J ends lost 2 bases and 2 bases, in that order; junction bases with no gene match: 4. CDR3 length: 14 residues. The germline CDR1 and CDR2 sequences are DFQATT and SNEGSKA (reference sequence). The CDR3 is CSARMRQGAYEQYF. The CDR3 DNA reads TGCAGTGCTAGAATGCGACAGGGGGCCTACGAGCAGTACTTC.

This clonotype was found a few times. This chain connects TRBV7-6 to TRBJ2-5; a weak D match, TRBD2 (5 bases). The CDR3 covers 14 residues. Trimming cost V 5 bases and J 5 bases, with 15 bases left between them. The V gene's germline CDR1 is SGHVS and CDR2 FNYEAQ. CDR3 coding DNA: TGTGCCAGCAGCCCAGAGGGCCGCGGGGAGACCCAGTACTTC. Encoded protein: CASSPEGRGETQYF.

The chain links TRBV7-9 to TRBJ1-2, with a weak D call TRBD1 (5 bases). This CDR3 has 13 amino acids. Germline V gene data show CDR1 as SEHNR and CDR2 as FQNEAQ (reference sequence). The V and J ends lost 5 bases and 7 bases respectively, with 14 bases between them. CDR3 DNA: TGTGCCAGCAGCGGGGGACGGGCCGGTGGCTACACCTTC. Translated: CASSGGRAGGYTF. Using reference TRBV7-9 and TRBJ1-2 for the parts outside the CDR3, the full variable domain is DTGVSQNPRHKITKRGQNVTFRCDPISEHNRLYWYRQTLGQGPEFLTYFQNEAQLEKSRLLSDRFSAERPKGSFSTLEIQRTEQGDSAMYLCASSGGRAGGYTFGSGTRLTVV.